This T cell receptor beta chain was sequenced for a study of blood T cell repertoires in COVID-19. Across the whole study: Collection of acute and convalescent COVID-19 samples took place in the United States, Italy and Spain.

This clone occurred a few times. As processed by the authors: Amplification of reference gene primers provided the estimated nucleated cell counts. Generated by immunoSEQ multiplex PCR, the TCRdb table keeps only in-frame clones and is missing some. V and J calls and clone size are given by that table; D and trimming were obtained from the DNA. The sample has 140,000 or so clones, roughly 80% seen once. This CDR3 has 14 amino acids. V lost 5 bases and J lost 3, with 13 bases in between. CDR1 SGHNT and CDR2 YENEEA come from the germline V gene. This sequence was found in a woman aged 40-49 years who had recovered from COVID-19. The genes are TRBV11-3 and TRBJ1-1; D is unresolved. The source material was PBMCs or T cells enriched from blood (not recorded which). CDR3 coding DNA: TGTGCCAGCAGCCCTAGTATTTGGGACACTGAAGCTTTCTTT. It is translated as CASSPSIWDTEAFF. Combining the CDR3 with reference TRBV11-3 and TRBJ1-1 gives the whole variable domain EAGVVQSPRYKIIEKKQPVAFWCNPISGHNTLYWYLQNLGQGPELLIRYENEEAVDDSQLPKDRFSAERLKGVDSTLKIQPAELGDSAVYLCASSPSIWDTEAFFGQGTRLTVV.